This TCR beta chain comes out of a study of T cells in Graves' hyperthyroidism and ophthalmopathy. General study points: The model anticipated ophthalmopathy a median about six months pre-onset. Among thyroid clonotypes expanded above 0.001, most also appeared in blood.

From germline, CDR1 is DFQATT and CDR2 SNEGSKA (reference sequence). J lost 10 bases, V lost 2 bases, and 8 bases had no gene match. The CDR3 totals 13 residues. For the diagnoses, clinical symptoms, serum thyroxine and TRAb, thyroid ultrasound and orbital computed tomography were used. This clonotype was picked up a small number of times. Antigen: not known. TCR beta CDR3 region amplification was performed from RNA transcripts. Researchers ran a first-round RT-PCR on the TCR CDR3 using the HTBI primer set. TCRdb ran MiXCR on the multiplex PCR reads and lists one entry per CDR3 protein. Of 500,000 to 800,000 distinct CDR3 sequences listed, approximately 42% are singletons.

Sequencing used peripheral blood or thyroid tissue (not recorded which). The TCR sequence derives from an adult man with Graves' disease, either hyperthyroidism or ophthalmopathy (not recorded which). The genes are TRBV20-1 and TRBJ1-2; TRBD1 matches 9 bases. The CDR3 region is CSARWGQGGDYTF. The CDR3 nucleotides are TGCAGTGCTAGATGGGGACAGGGAGGAGACTACACCTTC.